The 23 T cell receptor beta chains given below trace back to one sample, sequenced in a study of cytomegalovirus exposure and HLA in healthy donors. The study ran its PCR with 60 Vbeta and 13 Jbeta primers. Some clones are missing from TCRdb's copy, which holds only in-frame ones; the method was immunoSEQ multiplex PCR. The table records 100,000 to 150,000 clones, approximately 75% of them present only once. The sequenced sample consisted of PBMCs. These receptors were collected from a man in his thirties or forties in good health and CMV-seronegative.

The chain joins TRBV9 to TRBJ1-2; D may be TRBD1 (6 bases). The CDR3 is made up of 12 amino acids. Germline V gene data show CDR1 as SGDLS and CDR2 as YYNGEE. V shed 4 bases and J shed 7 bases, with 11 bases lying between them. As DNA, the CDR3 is TGTGCCAGCAGCAGACAAGGGGGTGGCTACACCTTC. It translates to CASSRQGGGYTF.

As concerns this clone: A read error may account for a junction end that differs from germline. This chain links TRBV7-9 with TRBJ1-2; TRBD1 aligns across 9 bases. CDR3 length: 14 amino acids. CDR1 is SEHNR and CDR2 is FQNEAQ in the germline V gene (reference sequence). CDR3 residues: CSSSLSTGGDGYTF. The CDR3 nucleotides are TGTTCCAGCAGCTTATCGACAGGGGGTGATGGCTACACCTTC.

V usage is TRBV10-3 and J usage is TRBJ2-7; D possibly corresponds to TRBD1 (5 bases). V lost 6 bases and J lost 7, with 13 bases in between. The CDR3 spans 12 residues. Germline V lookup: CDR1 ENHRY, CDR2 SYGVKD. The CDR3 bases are TGTGCCATCAGCCCAGGGTCCGGAGAGCAGTACTTC. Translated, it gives CAISPGSGEQYF.

The CDR3 nucleotides are TGCGCCAGCAGCTTGGAGGACACCAGCCCAGCTTTCTTT. Translation gives CASSLEDTSPAFF. This sequence joins TRBV5-1 and TRBJ1-1, with D possibly being TRBD1 (5 bases). The CDR3 runs 13 residues. Germline V gene lookup returns CDR1 SGHRS and CDR2 YFSETQ. Trimming removed 0 bases from V and 10 bases from J, with 13 bases in between.

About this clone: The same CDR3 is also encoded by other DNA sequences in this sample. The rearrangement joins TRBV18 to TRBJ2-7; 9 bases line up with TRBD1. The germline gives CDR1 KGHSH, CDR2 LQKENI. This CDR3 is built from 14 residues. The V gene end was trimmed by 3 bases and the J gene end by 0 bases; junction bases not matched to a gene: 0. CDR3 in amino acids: CASSPTGGSYEQYF. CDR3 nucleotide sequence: TGTGCCAGCTCACCGACAGGGGGCTCCTACGAGCAGTACTTC. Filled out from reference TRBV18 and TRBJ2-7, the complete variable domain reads NAGVMQNPRHLVRRRGQEARLRCSPMKGHSHVYWYRQLPEEGLKFMVYLQKENIIDESGMPKERFSAEFPKEGPSILRIQQVVRGDSAAYFCASSPTGGSYEQYFGPGTRLTVT.

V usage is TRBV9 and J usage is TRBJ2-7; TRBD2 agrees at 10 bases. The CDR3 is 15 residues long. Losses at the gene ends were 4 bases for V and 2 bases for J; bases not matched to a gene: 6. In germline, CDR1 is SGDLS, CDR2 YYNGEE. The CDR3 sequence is CASSMGGLAAYEQYF. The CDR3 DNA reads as TGTGCCAGCAGCATGGGCGGACTAGCGGCCTACGAGCAGTACTTC.

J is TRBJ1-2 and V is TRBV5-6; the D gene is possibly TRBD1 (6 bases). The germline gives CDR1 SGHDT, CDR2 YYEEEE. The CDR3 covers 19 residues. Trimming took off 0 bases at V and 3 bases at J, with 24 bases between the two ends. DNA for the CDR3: TGTGCCAGCAGCTTGGATTCGGGACAAGGGGCCTCTTTTTACTATGGCTACACCTTC. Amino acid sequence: CASSLDSGQGASFYYGYTF.

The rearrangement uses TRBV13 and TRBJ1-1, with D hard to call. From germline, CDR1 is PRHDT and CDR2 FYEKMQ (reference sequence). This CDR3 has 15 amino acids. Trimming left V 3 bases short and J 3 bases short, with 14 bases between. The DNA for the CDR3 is TGTGCCAGCAGCTTTTACCGGGGTGGTTACACTGAAGCTTTCTTT. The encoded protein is CASSFYRGGYTEAFF.

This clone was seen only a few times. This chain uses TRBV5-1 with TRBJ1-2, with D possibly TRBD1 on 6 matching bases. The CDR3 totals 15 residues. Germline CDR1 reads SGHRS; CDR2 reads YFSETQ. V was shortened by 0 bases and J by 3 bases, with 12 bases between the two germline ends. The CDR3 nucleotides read TGCGCCAGCAGCTTGGAGGCAGGGGTACACTATGGCTACACCTTC. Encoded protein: CASSLEAGVHYGYTF.

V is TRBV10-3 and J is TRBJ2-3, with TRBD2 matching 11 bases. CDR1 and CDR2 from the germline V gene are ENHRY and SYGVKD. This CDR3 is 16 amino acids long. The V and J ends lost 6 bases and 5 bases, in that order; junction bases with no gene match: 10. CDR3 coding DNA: TGTGCCATCAGCCCCGTGGGTAGCGGGGGGGGAGATACGCAGTATTTT. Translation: CAISPVGSGGGDTQYF.

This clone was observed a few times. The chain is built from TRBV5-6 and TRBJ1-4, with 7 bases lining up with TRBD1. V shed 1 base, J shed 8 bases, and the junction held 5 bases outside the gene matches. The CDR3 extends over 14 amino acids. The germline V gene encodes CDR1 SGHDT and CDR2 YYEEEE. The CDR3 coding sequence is TGTGCCAGCAGCTTGATGACAGGGTTAGAAAAACTGTTTTTT. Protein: CASSLMTGLEKLFF.

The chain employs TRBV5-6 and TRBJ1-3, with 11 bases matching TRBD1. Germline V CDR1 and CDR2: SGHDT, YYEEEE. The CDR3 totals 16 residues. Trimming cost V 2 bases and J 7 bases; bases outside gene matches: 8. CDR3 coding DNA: TGTGCCAGCAGCTTTGGGACAGGGGGTTCGGGGAACACCATATATTTT. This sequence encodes CASSFGTGGSGNTIYF.

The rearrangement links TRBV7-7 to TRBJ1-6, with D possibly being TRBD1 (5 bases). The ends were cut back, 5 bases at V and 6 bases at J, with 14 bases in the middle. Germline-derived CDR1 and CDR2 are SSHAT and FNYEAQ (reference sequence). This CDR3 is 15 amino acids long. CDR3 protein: CASSPPGKLNSPLHF. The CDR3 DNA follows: TGTGCCAGCAGCCCACCAGGGAAACTTAATTCACCCCTCCACTTT.

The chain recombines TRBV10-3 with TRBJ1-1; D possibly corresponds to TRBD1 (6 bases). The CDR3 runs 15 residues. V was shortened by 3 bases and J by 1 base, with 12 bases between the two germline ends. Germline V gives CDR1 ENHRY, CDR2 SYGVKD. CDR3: CAISEREDRNTEAFF. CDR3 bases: TGTGCCATCAGTGAACGGGAGGACAGGAACACTGAAGCTTTCTTT.

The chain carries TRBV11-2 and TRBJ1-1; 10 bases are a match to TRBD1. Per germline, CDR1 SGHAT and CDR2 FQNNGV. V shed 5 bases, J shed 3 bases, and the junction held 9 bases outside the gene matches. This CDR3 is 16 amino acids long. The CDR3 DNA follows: TGTGCCAGCAGCCCGGGTGACAGGGGGCGATACACTGAAGCTTTCTTT. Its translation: CASSPGDRGRYTEAFF.

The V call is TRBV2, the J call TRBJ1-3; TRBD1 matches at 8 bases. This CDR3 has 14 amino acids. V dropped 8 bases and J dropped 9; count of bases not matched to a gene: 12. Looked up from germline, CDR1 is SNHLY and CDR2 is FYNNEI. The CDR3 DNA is TGTGCCAGCGGAGGACAGGGCCAGGCCGGCACCATATATTTT. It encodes CASGGQGQAGTIYF.

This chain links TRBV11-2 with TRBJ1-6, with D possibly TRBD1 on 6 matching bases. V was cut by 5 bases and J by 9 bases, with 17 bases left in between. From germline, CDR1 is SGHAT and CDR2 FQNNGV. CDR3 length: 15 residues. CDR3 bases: TGTGCCAGCAGCCCCGGGACAACGGGGGGTTCACCCCTCCACTTT. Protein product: CASSPGTTGGSPLHF.

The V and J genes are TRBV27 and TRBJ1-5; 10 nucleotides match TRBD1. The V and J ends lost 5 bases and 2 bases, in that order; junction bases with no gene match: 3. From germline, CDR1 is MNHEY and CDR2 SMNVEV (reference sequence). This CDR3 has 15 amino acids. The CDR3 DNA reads TGTGCCAGCAGTACCGGGACAGGGGGCAATCAGCCCCAGCATTTT. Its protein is CASSTGTGGNQPQHF.

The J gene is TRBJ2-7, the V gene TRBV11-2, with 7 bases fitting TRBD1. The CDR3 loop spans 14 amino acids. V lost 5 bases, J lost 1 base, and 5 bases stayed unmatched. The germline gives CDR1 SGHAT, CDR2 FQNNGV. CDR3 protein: CASSMDRLSYEQYF. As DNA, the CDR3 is TGTGCCAGCAGCATGGACAGGCTGTCCTACGAGCAGTACTTC.

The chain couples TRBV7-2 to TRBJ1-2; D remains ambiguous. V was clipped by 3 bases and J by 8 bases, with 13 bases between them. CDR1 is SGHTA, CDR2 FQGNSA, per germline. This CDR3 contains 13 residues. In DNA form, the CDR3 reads TGTGCCAGCAGCTTGGCGGCCGAGACCGGCTACACCTTC. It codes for CASSLAAETGYTF.

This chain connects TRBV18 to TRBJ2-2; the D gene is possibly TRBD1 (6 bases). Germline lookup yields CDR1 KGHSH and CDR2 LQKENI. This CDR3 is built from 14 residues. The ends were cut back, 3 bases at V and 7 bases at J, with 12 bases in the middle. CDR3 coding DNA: TGTGCCAGCTCACCGCGACAGGAGGTCGGGGAGCTGTTTTTT. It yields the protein CASSPRQEVGELFF.

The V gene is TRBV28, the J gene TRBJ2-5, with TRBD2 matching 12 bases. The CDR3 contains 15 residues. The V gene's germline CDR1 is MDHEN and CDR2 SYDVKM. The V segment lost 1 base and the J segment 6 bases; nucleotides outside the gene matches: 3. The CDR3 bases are TGTGCCAGCAGTTTATCTAGCGGGGGGGCCCAGACCCAGTACTTC. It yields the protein CASSLSSGGAQTQYF.

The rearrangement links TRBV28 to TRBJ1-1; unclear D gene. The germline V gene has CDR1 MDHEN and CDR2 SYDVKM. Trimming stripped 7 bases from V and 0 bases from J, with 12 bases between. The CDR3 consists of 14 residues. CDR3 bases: TGTGCCAGCAAGTCCGTGCGGGTGAACACTGAAGCTTTCTTT. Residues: CASKSVRVNTEAFF.